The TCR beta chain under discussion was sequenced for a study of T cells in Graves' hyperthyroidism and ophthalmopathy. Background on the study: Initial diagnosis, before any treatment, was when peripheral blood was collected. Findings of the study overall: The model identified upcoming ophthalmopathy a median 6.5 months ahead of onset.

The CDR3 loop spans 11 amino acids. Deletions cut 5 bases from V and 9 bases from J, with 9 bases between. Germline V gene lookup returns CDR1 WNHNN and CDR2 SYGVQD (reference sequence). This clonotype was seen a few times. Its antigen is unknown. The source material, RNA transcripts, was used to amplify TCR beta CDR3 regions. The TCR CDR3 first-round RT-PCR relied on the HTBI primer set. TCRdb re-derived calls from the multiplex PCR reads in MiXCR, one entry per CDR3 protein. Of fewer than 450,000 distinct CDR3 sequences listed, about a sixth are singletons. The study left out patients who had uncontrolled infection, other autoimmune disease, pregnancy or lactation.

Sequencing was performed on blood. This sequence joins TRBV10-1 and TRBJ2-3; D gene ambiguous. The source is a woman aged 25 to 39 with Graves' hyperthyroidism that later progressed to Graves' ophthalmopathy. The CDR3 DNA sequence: TGCGCCAGCAGTAGAGTAGGGACGCAGTATTTT. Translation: CASSRVGTQYF.